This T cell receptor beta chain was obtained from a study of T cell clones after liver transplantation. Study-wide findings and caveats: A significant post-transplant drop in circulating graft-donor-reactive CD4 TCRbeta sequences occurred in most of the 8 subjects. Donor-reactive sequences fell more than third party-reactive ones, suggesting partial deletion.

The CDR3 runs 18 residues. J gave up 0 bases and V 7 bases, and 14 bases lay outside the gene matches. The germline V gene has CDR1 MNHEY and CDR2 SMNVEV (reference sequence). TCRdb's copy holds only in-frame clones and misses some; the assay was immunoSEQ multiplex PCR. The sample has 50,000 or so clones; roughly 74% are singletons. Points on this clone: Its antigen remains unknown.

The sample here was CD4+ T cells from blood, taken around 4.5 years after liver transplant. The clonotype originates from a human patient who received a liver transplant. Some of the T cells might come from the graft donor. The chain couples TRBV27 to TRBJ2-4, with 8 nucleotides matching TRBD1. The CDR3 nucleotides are TGTGCCAGCATTCTTCGGACAGGGATTATCTTAGCCAAAAACATTCAGTACTTC. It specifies CASILRTGIILAKNIQYF.